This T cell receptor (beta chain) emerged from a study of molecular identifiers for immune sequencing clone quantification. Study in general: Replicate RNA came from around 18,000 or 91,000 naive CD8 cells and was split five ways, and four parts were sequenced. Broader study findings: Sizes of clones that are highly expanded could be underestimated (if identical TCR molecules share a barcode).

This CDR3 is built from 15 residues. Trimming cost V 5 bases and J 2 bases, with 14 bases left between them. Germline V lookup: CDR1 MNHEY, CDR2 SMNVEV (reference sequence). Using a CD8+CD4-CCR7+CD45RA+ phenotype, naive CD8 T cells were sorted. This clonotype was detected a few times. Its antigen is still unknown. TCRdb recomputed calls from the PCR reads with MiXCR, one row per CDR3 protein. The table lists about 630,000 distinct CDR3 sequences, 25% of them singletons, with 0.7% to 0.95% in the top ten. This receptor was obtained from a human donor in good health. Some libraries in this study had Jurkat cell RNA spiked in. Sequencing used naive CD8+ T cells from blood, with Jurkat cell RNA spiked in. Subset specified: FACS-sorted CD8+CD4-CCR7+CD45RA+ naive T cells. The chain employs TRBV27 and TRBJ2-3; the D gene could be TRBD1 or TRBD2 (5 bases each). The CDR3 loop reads CASSPRDGYTDTQYF. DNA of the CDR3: TGTGCCAGCAGTCCTAGGGACGGTTACACAGATACGCAGTATTTT.